The 15 T cell receptor beta chains reported below all come from one sample, sequenced in a study of blood T cell repertoires in COVID-19. TCRdb's table, derived via immunoSEQ multiplex PCR, lists solely in-frame clones and lacks some. This sample has 90,000 to 120,000 clones; around 90% occur once, and the top ten carry under 5.5%. The specimen was peripheral blood. The receptors come from a man in his forties or fifties with active or convalescent COVID-19.

The V call is TRBV10-3, the J call TRBJ2-1; D remains ambiguous. The V and J ends lost 5 bases and 0 bases respectively, with 8 bases between them. The CDR3 covers 14 residues. Germline CDR1 ENHRY, CDR2 SYGVKD. CDR3 in DNA: TGTGCCATCAGTAGCGTGAACTCCTACAATGAGCAGTTCTTC. Protein: CAISSVNSYNEQFF.

The chain couples TRBV18 to TRBJ2-7, with 12 bases aligning to TRBD2. The V and J ends lost 5 bases and 6 bases, in that order; junction bases with no gene match: 2. This CDR3 spans 13 amino acids. Germline CDR1 and CDR2: KGHSH and LQKENI. CDR3 bases: TGTGCCAGCTCAAGACTAGCGGGAGTCGAGCAGTACTTC. It yields the protein CASSRLAGVEQYF.

The chain employs TRBV4-3 and TRBJ2-6; D remains ambiguous. The CDR3 spans 15 residues. Germline values: CDR1 LGHNA, CDR2 YSLEER. V was pared by 1 base and J by 0 bases, with 4 bases between. Here the CDR3 reads CASSQASSGANVLTF. Here the CDR3 DNA reads TGCGCCAGCAGCCAAGCGAGCTCTGGGGCCAACGTCCTGACTTTC.

This clone turned up a few times. CDR3 DNA: TGTGCCAGCTCAAGAAGAGGGGGCCAAGAGACCCAGTACTTC. This gives the protein CASSRRGGQETQYF. The chain couples TRBV18 to TRBJ2-5, with a tentative D call TRBD1 (6 bases). The CDR3 has 14 residues. Germline V gives CDR1 KGHSH, CDR2 LQKENI. The V end was cut by 5 bases, the J end by 1 base, with 11 bases between.

V usage is TRBV19 and J usage is TRBJ1-5; D is possibly TRBD1 (6 bases). V was shortened by 10 bases and J by 4 bases, with 14 bases between the two germline ends. The CDR3 contains 13 residues. Germline V gives CDR1 LNHDA, CDR2 SQIVND (reference sequence). The CDR3 protein is CATMDSRNQPQHF. The CDR3 DNA is TGTGCCACCATGGACAGTAGGAATCAGCCCCAGCATTTT.

Here the CDR3 reads CASSLASLVGYEQYF. The CDR3 region has the DNA TGTGCCAGCAGTCTAGCTAGCCTTGTTGGCTACGAGCAGTACTTC. V usage is TRBV27 and J usage is TRBJ2-7, with a possible D match to TRBD2 (5 bases). The CDR3 contains 15 residues. Germline CDR1 reads MNHEY; CDR2 reads SMNVEV (reference sequence). Trimming pared 5 bases from V and 3 bases from J, leaving 17 bases between.

Here the CDR3 DNA reads TGTGCCAGCAGCAAAGACATCAGCTCCTACAATGAGCAGTTCTTC. This sequence encodes CASSKDISSYNEQFF. The chain employs TRBV7-3 and TRBJ2-1; D is uncertain. CDR1 is SGHTA and CDR2 is FQGTGA in the germline V gene. The CDR3 contains 15 residues. Trimming left V 5 bases short and J 0 bases short, with 11 bases between.

This sequence joins TRBV24-1 and TRBJ2-3, with 10 positions matching TRBD2. Trimming took 1 base from V and 5 from J; bases not matched to a gene: 8. Germline V gene lookup returns CDR1 KGHDR and CDR2 SFDVKD. CDR3 length: 17 residues. Here the CDR3 reads CATSDFRLAGEEDTQYF. CDR3 DNA sequence: TGTGCCACCAGTGATTTTCGGCTAGCGGGAGAAGAAGATACGCAGTATTTT.

The rearrangement uses TRBV18 and TRBJ2-1; 13 bases align to TRBD2. The CDR3 loop spans 15 amino acids. Germline V gene lookup returns CDR1 KGHSH and CDR2 LQKENI. The junction had 6 bases not matched to a gene; V was cut back by 4 bases and J by 9 bases. The chain's CDR3 is CASSLGTSGNGEQFF. The CDR3 nucleotides read TGTGCCAGCTCACTCGGGACTAGCGGGAATGGTGAGCAGTTCTTC.

This sequence joins TRBV19 and TRBJ2-7; D may be TRBD2 (5 bases). Germline V gene lookup returns CDR1 LNHDA and CDR2 SQIVND (reference sequence). The V end lost 2 bases, the J end lost 0 bases, and 8 bases lay between the germline ends. The CDR3 extends over 14 amino acids. CDR3 in amino acids: CASSISGRSYEQYF. DNA of the CDR3: TGTGCCAGTAGTATAAGCGGTCGCTCCTACGAGCAGTACTTC.

The gene calls are TRBV11-2 and TRBJ1-5; the D is unclear. The CDR3 loop spans 15 amino acids. V shed 1 base and J shed 5 bases, with 12 bases lying between them. CDR1 and CDR2 (germline): SGHAT, FQNNGV. The CDR3: CASSLVSGGHQPQHF. CDR3 nucleotide sequence: TGTGCCAGCAGCTTAGTATCCGGAGGCCATCAGCCCCAGCATTTT.

The chain couples TRBV30 to TRBJ1-6, with TRBD1 identical over 9 bases. CDR1 is GTSNPN, CDR2 SVGIG, per germline (reference sequence). V shed 4 bases and J 8 bases; nucleotides not matched to a gene: 3. CDR3 size: 13 residues. Here the CDR3 reads CAWKGQGYSPLHF. In DNA form, the CDR3 reads TGTGCCTGGAAGGGACAGGGTTATTCACCCCTCCACTTT.

This chain connects TRBV5-1 to TRBJ2-2; possible D gene TRBD1, 5 bases. Between the trimmed V and J ends, which lost 1 base and 0 bases, there was a span of 13 bases. The germline CDR1 and CDR2 sequences are SGHRS and YFSETQ. This CDR3 has 17 residues. The CDR3 loop is CASSLQGTSANTGELFF. CDR3 coding DNA: TGCGCCAGCAGCTTGCAGGGAACATCAGCGAACACCGGGGAGCTGTTTTTT.

CDR3: CASSLRPAGGSNEQFF. The CDR3 DNA reads as TGTGCCAGCAGCTTACGGCCAGCGGGAGGAAGCAATGAGCAGTTCTTC. The chain carries TRBV7-6 and TRBJ2-1; 9 bases fit TRBD2. Germline CDR1 is SGHVS and CDR2 is FNYEAQ. V lost 2 bases, J lost 6 bases, and 8 bases stayed unmatched. The CDR3 sequence is 16 residues long.

This clone was detected a few times. Other DNA sequences in the same sample also yield this CDR3. This chain links TRBV28 with TRBJ1-1; no clear D gene. This CDR3 has 13 amino acids. CDR1 and CDR2 from the germline V gene are MDHEN and SYDVKM. Trimming took 3 bases from V and 2 from J, leaving 7 bases between them. CDR3 DNA sequence: TGTGCCAGCAGTTTGGGAGTTAACACTGAAGCTTTCTTT. Translating it yields CASSLGVNTEAFF.